This is a list of T cell receptor beta chains from one sample in a study of human T cells and chemical hapten exposure. TCRdb reanalysed the RACE reads using MiXCR and keeps one entry per CDR3 protein. The data hold just under 350,000 distinct CDR3 sequences, with 5.5% to 8% observed a single time. The sample in question was whole blood, obtained in connection with sensitization to the hapten diphenylcyclopropenone (DPC). Receptor source: a woman between 18 and 30 years old with alopecia areata. Some clones in this sample may be carry-over from other donors' samples. Each CDR3 is given with its conserved first and last residue. A D gene is named only where the DNA matches it firmly.

d_gene | v_gene | CDR3aa
NA | TRBV6-2/TRBV6-3 | CASNGRTTDTQYF
NA | TRBV7-2 | CASSLGSQGEAFF
NA | TRBV6-2/TRBV6-3 | CATQVGNNEQFF
TRBD2 | TRBV7-9 | CASSLAASGDPTDTQYF
NA | TRBV7-3 | CASSSERKETQYF
TRBD1 | TRBV6-5 | CASSYSHRGYQPQHF
NA | TRBV5-1 | CASSLGTDMNTEAFF
NA | TRBV21-1 | CASSKSGQIGQDSYNEQFF
NA | TRBV7-2 | CASSFIYDGNQPQHF
NA | TRBV6-5 | CASSPRTTRTEAFF
NA | TRBV27 | CASSWAGDGGDTQYF
NA | TRBV5-1 | CASSLDLGGYSPLHF
NA | TRBV9 | CASSVAGAPYEQYF
NA | TRBV12-3/TRBV12-4 | CASSLDPKLFF
NA | TRBV20-1 | CSARDPGVSYNEQFF
NA | TRBV9 | CASSSQGGDNEQFF
NA | TRBV15 | CATSTIMNEQFF
NA | TRBV4-1 | CASSQPRQPKSSGNTIYF
NA | TRBV12-3/TRBV12-4 | CASSFGDRSAGYTF
TRBD1 | TRBV5-1 | CASSFEGARPTEAFF
NA | TRBV10-3 | CAISARGSHEQYF
TRBD1 | TRBV12-3/TRBV12-4 | CASSLTGGLTGELFF
NA | TRBV7-6 | CASSSPFPDTQYF
NA | TRBV28 | CASSWTSSGEQFF
NA | TRBV12-3/TRBV12-4 | CASGIGGEQYF
NA | TRBV5-1 | CASSLRDTIYEQYF
NA | TRBV20-1 | CSARGNEKLFF
NA | TRBV6-2/TRBV6-3 | CASSQTSLLAGTDTQYF
NA | TRBV4-3 | CASSQGGSAGELFF
TRBD1 | TRBV2 | CASRDRENQPQHF
NA | TRBV6-5 | CASSFSPMEKLFF
NA | TRBV20-1 | CSAKHPEANEKLFF
NA | TRBV4-3 | CASSQARAYNEQFF
NA | TRBV5-1 | CASSLSGTAENTIYF
NA | TRBV6-2/TRBV6-3 | CASVGNRGTGELFF
NA | TRBV28 | CASSLEVESYSNQPQHF
NA | TRBV4-1 | CASSQDPQGYSPLHF
TRBD1 | TRBV2 | CASTEGAWEVAFF
NA | TRBV5-1 | CASSTSVPTYEQYF
TRBD1 | TRBV7-2 | CASSPDRGREALYGYTF
TRBD1 | TRBV20-1 | CSASWAGRGQGQPQHF
TRBD1 | TRBV2 | CASSDIQSGQDYEQYF
NA | TRBV6-5 | CASSGGAGNYGYTF
TRBD1 | TRBV3-1 | CASSRKTGGGQPQHF
TRBD2 | TRBV13 | CASSVRTSGGRSTDTQYF
TRBD1 | TRBV11-1 | CASSQGTGISNEKLFF
NA | TRBV18 | CASSPITPDGTDTQYF
TRBD1 | TRBV4-3 | CASSQQTGEETQYF
NA | TRBV4-1 | CASNNPQRGTAAEAFF
NA | TRBV6-5 | CASSGVDRRVNEQYF
NA | TRBV12-3/TRBV12-4 | CASSPRDQGRAFF
NA | TRBV20-1 | CSATEGTNYGYTF
NA | TRBV5-1 | CASSPAVTTNEKLFF
TRBD1 | TRBV5-1 | CASSLGDRANEKFF
NA | TRBV27 | CASSLGGADSPLHF
NA | TRBV3-1 | CASSHPGSYEQYF
NA | TRBV7-2 | CASSTGPDQEKLFF
NA | TRBV28 | CASSGFEKLFF